These T cell receptor beta chains were read from a single sample in a study of blood T cell repertoires in COVID-19. Method: immunoSEQ multiplex PCR; TCRdb's copy keeps in-frame clones and lacks some. The table lists about 360,000 clones, nearly 90% of them singletons. The sequenced material came from PBMCs or T cells enriched from blood (not recorded which). These receptors were collected from a middle-aged woman with acute COVID-19. Both conserved end residues are part of each CDR3. Each record gives: V gene, clone size, J gene, D gene, CDR3 DNA, CDR3 protein. A D gene is named only where the DNA matches it firmly. Some rows mark clone size as missing; the rest say once, few, many or name a class of expanded clone.

v_gene: TRBV5-1
abundance: once
j_gene: TRBJ1-5
d_gene: TRBD1
CDR3nt: TGCGCCAGCAGCTTGGAAGGGGGCGGCAATCAGCCCCAGCATTTT
CDR3aa: CASSLEGGGNQPQHF

v_gene: TRBV12-3/TRBV12-4
abundance: .
j_gene: TRBJ1-5
d_gene: TRBD1
CDR3nt: TGTGCCAGCAGTTTTAAGGGGGCTCAGCCCCAGCATTTT
CDR3aa: CASSFKGAQPQHF

v_gene: TRBV7-9
abundance: .
j_gene: TRBJ1-5
d_gene: .
CDR3nt: TGTGCCAGCAGCTTGTCGGGTGGCAATCAGCCCCAGCATTTT
CDR3aa: CASSLSGGNQPQHF

v_gene: TRBV30
abundance: .
j_gene: TRBJ1-6
d_gene: .
CDR3nt: TGTGCCTGGAGTGTTCTCAGGGGTGCCCATAATTCACCCCTCCACTTT
CDR3aa: CAWSVLRGAHNSPLHF

v_gene: TRBV2
abundance: .
j_gene: TRBJ2-5
d_gene: TRBD2
CDR3nt: TGTGCCAGCAAGCTACTAGCGGGGACCCAAGAGACCCAGTACTTC
CDR3aa: CASKLLAGTQETQYF

v_gene: TRBV5-4
abundance: few
j_gene: TRBJ2-1
d_gene: TRBD1
CDR3nt: TGTGCCAGCAGCGGCCGGGACAGGGTAAATGAGCAGTTCTTC
CDR3aa: CASSGRDRVNEQFF

v_gene: TRBV6-5
abundance: .
j_gene: TRBJ1-2
d_gene: .
CDR3nt: TGTGCCAGCTGCGTCAGGGGTGGAGGCTACACCTTC
CDR3aa: CASCVRGGGYTF

v_gene: TRBV24-1
abundance: .
j_gene: TRBJ1-6
d_gene: .
CDR3nt: TGTGCCACCAGTGACAATCCGGGCAGGGTCGAATGGGGTAATTCACCCCTCCACTTT
CDR3aa: CATSDNPGRVEWGNSPLHF

v_gene: TRBV5-4
abundance: .
j_gene: TRBJ2-1
d_gene: TRBD1
CDR3nt: TGTGCCAGCAGCTCGAGGGACAGGACTAATGAGCAGTTCTTC
CDR3aa: CASSSRDRTNEQFF

v_gene: TRBV7-6
abundance: once
j_gene: TRBJ2-5
d_gene: TRBD1
CDR3nt: TGTGCCAGCAGCTTGGACAGGGGGCGGCAAGAGACCCAGTACTTC
CDR3aa: CASSLDRGRQETQYF

v_gene: TRBV5-1
abundance: .
j_gene: TRBJ1-2
d_gene: TRBD1
CDR3nt: TGCGCCAGCAGCCCGGACAGGGATGGCTACACCTTC
CDR3aa: CASSPDRDGYTF

v_gene: TRBV5-6
abundance: .
j_gene: TRBJ2-7
d_gene: .
CDR3nt: TGTGCCAGCAGCGCCTACAGGAGCCCTACCTACGAGCAGTACTTC
CDR3aa: CASSAYRSPTYEQYF

v_gene: TRBV13
abundance: once
j_gene: TRBJ1-6
d_gene: TRBD1
CDR3nt: TGTGCCAGCAGCTCACGACAGGGCCAATATAATTCACCCCTCCACTTT
CDR3aa: CASSSRQGQYNSPLHF

v_gene: TRBV7-7
abundance: .
j_gene: TRBJ2-2
d_gene: TRBD2
CDR3nt: TGTGCCAGCAGCTTAGCTAGCGGGGCCTCCACCGGGGAGCTGTTTTTT
CDR3aa: CASSLASGASTGELFF

v_gene: TRBV30
abundance: .
j_gene: TRBJ2-6
d_gene: .
CDR3nt: TGTGCCTGGAGTGTACGTTCTCTTTTCCTGGCCCAAAGGGGCCCTTTCTCTGGGGCCAACGTCCTGACTTTC
CDR3aa: CAWSVRSLFLAQRGPFSGANVLTF

v_gene: TRBV30
abundance: few
j_gene: TRBJ1-1
d_gene: TRBD1
CDR3nt: TGTGCCTGGGGACAGGCGGCGAACACTGAAGCTTTCTTT
CDR3aa: CAWGQAANTEAFF

v_gene: TRBV19
abundance: .
j_gene: TRBJ2-3
d_gene: TRBD2
CDR3nt: TGTGCCAGTAGTACCATAAGCGGGGGGCCAGATACGCAGTATTTT
CDR3aa: CASSTISGGPDTQYF

v_gene: TRBV4-1
abundance: .
j_gene: TRBJ2-5
d_gene: TRBD1
CDR3nt: TGCGCTACGGACAGGGGAGATGAGACCCAGTACTTC
CDR3aa: CATDRGDETQYF

v_gene: TRBV11-2
abundance: .
j_gene: TRBJ1-2
d_gene: .
CDR3nt: TGTGCCAGCAGCTTAGATTTTGGCGGCTACACCTTC
CDR3aa: CASSLDFGGYTF

v_gene: TRBV18
abundance: .
j_gene: TRBJ2-1
d_gene: TRBD2
CDR3nt: TGTGCCAGCTCACCGGGACTAGCGGGGGCCAGACCTTACAATGAGCAGTTCTTC
CDR3aa: CASSPGLAGARPYNEQFF

v_gene: TRBV20-1
abundance: .
j_gene: TRBJ1-4
d_gene: .
CDR3nt: TGCAGTGCTAGTCGTCAGGGGAAGGAAAAACTGTTTTTT
CDR3aa: CSASRQGKEKLFF

v_gene: TRBV30
abundance: .
j_gene: TRBJ1-2
d_gene: .
CDR3nt: TGTGCCTGGAAAGAACTCACGAACCACTATGGCTACACCTTC
CDR3aa: CAWKELTNHYGYTF